The subject of this entry is one T cell receptor delta chain. With only one base between it and a far larger clone, this is likely a read error. Other DNA sequences in the sample encode the same CDR3. TCRdb called clones from the reads again using CATT. This sample carries more than 1,000 delta-chain clones, 2% to 2.5% of them seen once, and the ten largest clones take 25% to 40%. These data are taken from a study of gamma-delta chains in newborns, infants, children. J gave up 7 bases and V 1 base, and 15 bases lay outside the gene matches. CDR1 TVYSNPD and CDR2 GDNSRS come from the germline V gene (reference sequence). The CDR3 consists of 16 residues.

The sample consisted of blood. The chain is built from TRDV3 and TRDJ1; 10 nucleotides agree with TRDD3. The TCR was taken from a child in good health. CDR3 sequence (DNA): TGTGCCTTTAACGTTATAGGGCACTGGGGGATCGGTAAACTCATCTTT. Amino acid sequence: CAFNVIGHWGIGKLIF. Full variable domain (rest looked up from reference TRDV3 and TRDJ1): CDKVTQSSPDQTVASGSEVVLLCTYDTVYSNPDLFWYRIRPDYSFQFVFYGDNSRSEGADFTQGRFSVKHILTQKAFHLVISPVRTEDSATYYCAFNVIGHWGIGKLIFGKGTRVTVEP.